Following are 15 T cell receptor beta chains from one sample sequenced in a study of blood T cell repertoires in COVID-19. Clones were sequenced by immunoSEQ multiplex PCR, and TCRdb holds only the in-frame ones, with some missing. The sample lists about 62,000 clones; around 89% were seen once. The material sequenced was peripheral blood. The receptors stem from a woman aged 60-70 years with COVID-19, enrolled during active disease.

This chain links TRBV9 with TRBJ1-1; possible D gene TRBD1, 6 bases. The germline CDR1 and CDR2 sequences are SGDLS and YYNGEE. This CDR3 has 21 amino acids. The ends were cut back, 0 bases at V and 3 bases at J, with 30 bases in the middle. The CDR3 region is CASSVGPSPIDRSGFHTEAFF. The CDR3 nucleotides read TGTGCCAGCAGCGTAGGTCCCTCCCCTATAGACAGGTCTGGATTTCACACTGAAGCTTTCTTT.

The chain carries TRBV27 and TRBJ2-7, with 10 nucleotides matching TRBD1. CDR3 size: 15 residues. V gave up 4 bases and J gave up 4 bases; unmatched junction bases: 7. Germline values: CDR1 MNHEY, CDR2 SMNVEV (reference sequence). The CDR3 loop reads CASSSPTGGGYEQYF. The CDR3, as DNA: TGTGCCAGCAGTTCCCCGACAGGGGGCGGTTACGAGCAGTACTTC.

The chain is built from TRBV7-3 and TRBJ2-2; D ambiguous. Germline lookup yields CDR1 SGHTA and CDR2 FQGTGA. V dropped 4 bases and J dropped 2 bases, with 11 bases sitting between them. The length of the CDR3 is 15 residues. The CDR3 loop reads CASSSSGFNTGELFF. The DNA for the CDR3 is TGTGCCAGCAGCTCCTCCGGGTTCAACACCGGGGAGCTGTTTTTT.

The chain carries TRBV6-5 and TRBJ1-5, with D maybe TRBD1 (6 bases). V dropped 6 bases and J dropped 6 bases, with 15 bases sitting between them. Germline values: CDR1 MNHEY, CDR2 SVGAGI. The CDR3 length is 14 residues. The CDR3 nucleotides read TGTGCCAGCAGACAAGGACAGTCGCGTCAGCCCCAGCATTTT. Translated: CASRQGQSRQPQHF.

The chain recombines TRBV4-3 with TRBJ1-6, with D perhaps matching TRBD1 (5 bases). Trimming stripped 0 bases from V and 6 bases from J, with 15 bases between. Germline CDR1 is LGHNA and CDR2 is YSLEER. The CDR3 length is 17 residues. CDR3 region: CASSQECGDCSNSPLHF. CDR3 nucleotides: TGCGCCAGCAGCCAAGAATGTGGGGACTGCTCTAATTCACCCCTCCACTTT.

The chain combines TRBV4-3 with TRBJ2-1; D ambiguous. The CDR3 spans 16 residues. Trimming stripped 1 base from V and 1 base from J, with 11 bases between. Germline assignment: CDR1 LGHNA and CDR2 YSLEER. The CDR3 sequence: CASSQARAQSYNEQFF. In DNA, the CDR3 is TGCGCCAGCAGCCAAGCTAGAGCGCAATCCTACAATGAGCAGTTCTTC.

The chain links TRBV6-2 or TRBV6-3 to TRBJ1-1, with a possible D match to TRBD1 (6 bases). V was clipped by 4 bases and J by 10 bases, with 13 bases between them. This CDR3 spans 12 amino acids. Germline lookup yields CDR1 MNHEY and CDR2 SVGEGT. The chain's CDR3 is CASSSGGGGAFF. The CDR3 DNA follows: TGTGCCAGCAGTTCTGGGGGCGGCGGAGCTTTCTTT.

This clone was detected a few times. This chain joins TRBV6-4 and TRBJ2-7; 10 bases agree with TRBD1. Looked up from germline, CDR1 is MRHNA and CDR2 is SNTAGT. This CDR3 is built from 14 residues. The V gene end was trimmed by 6 bases and the J gene end by 6 bases; junction bases not matched to a gene: 8. CDR3 residues: CASRVDRGRLEQYF. The CDR3 bases are TGTGCCAGCAGAGTAGACAGGGGGCGCCTCGAGCAGTACTTC.

The chain links TRBV29-1 to TRBJ2-5; D is perhaps TRBD2 (6 bases). V lost 0 bases and J lost 5, with 28 bases in between. CDR1 is SQVTM, CDR2 ANQGSEA, per germline. CDR3 length equals 19 residues. The CDR3 nucleotides are TGCAGCGTTGAAGATCTTCAAGTGGGGACTCCGCCAGGCATGGAGACCCAGTACTTC. Translated: CSVEDLQVGTPPGMETQYF. The full variable domain, rest sourced from reference TRBV29-1 and TRBJ2-5, is SAVISQKPSRDICQRGTSLTIQCQVDSQVTMMFWYRQQPGQSLTLIATANQGSEATYESGFVIDKFPISRPNLTFSTLTVSNMSPEDSSIYLCSVEDLQVGTPPGMETQYFGPGTRLLVL.

The gene calls are TRBV24-1 and TRBJ2-1; unclear D gene. With 7 bases removed from V and 3 bases from J, the gap between germline ends came to 15 bases. The CDR3 is made up of 15 amino acids. Per germline, CDR1 KGHDR and CDR2 SFDVKD. The DNA of the CDR3 is TGTGCCACCAGCGCCTCTACCTCGGGCTACAATGAGCAGTTCTTC. Protein product: CATSASTSGYNEQFF.

The chain has TRBV5-1 and TRBJ2-5, with TRBD2 as a possible D gene (5 bases). Trimming removed 1 base from V and 2 bases from J, with 9 bases in between. The CDR3 runs to 14 residues. The germline gives CDR1 SGHRS, CDR2 YFSETQ. DNA of the CDR3: TGCGCCAGCAGCTTGAGGAGCGGTCAAGAGACCCAGTACTTC. This translates into CASSLRSGQETQYF.

The genes are TRBV19 and TRBJ1-1, with 9 positions matching TRBD1. In germline, CDR1 is LNHDA, CDR2 SQIVND (reference sequence). The V and J ends lost 4 bases and 4 bases, in that order; junction bases with no gene match: 13. The CDR3 length is 17 residues. The CDR3: CASSNWGQGTWGTEAFF. The CDR3 DNA follows: TGTGCCAGTAGTAATTGGGGACAGGGTACATGGGGCACTGAAGCTTTCTTT.

A single count supports this clone. The chain carries TRBV7-2 and TRBJ1-1; D gene ambiguous. The CDR3 is 14 residues long. Germline V gene sequence: CDR1 SGHTA, CDR2 FQGNSA. The V end lost 6 bases, the J end lost 1 base, and 12 bases lay between the germline ends. CDR3 loop: CASRSNIKNTEAFF. Here the CDR3 DNA reads TGTGCCAGCAGATCCAACATAAAGAACACTGAAGCTTTCTTT.

CDR3 residues: CAWRANRGLNEKLFF. The CDR3 DNA is TGTGCCTGGAGAGCTAACAGGGGTCTTAATGAAAAACTGTTTTTT. V usage is TRBV30 and J usage is TRBJ1-4; 7 bases agree with TRBD1. The germline CDR1 and CDR2 sequences are GTSNPN and SVGIG (reference sequence). The J segment lost 4 bases and the V segment lost 3 bases, leaving 8 bases of the junction unmatched. The CDR3 extends over 15 amino acids. The variable domain in full, with the rest retrieved from reference TRBV30 and TRBJ1-4, is SQTIHQWPATLVQPVGSPLSLECTVEGTSNPNLYWYRQAAGRGLQLLFYSVGIGQISSEVPQNLSASRPQDRQFILSSKKLLLSDSGFYLCAWRANRGLNEKLFFGSGTQLSVL.

The chain combines TRBV12-5 with TRBJ1-1; unclear D gene. CDR1 and CDR2 (germline): LGHNT, FRNRAP. The CDR3 runs 11 residues. Trimming removed 1 base from V and 9 bases from J, with 6 bases in between. The CDR3 is CASGLGIQAFF. The CDR3 DNA follows: TGTGCTAGTGGTTTGGGTATTCAAGCTTTCTTT.